These T cell receptor beta chains were read from a single sample in a study of vaccination and CD4 T cells after COVID-19. These receptors are not linked to any known antigen. TCRdb analysed the PCR reads with MiXCR anew, one entry per CDR3 protein. The sample yields roughly 13,000 distinct CDR3 sequences, less than 65% seen once. The material sequenced was CD4+ T cells from blood, cultured in vitro. The receptors stem from a human donor who had recovered from COVID-19. The CDR3 runs from the conserved cysteine through the conserved F or W. D genes are given only for firm matches. Clone sizes are given selectively: once, few, many, or a class where the clone is expanded.

NA,TRBJ1-2,NA,TRBV5-4,CASSLPNPGANYGYTF,TGTGCCAGCAGCCTACCGAACCCCGGGGCAAACTATGGCTACACCTTC
NA,TRBJ1-6,NA,TRBV21-1,CDRVNSPLHF,TGTGACAGGGTAAATTCACCCCTCCACTTT
NA,TRBJ1-1,NA,TRBV28,CASSLASQNTEAFF,TGTGCCAGCAGTCTTGCGAGTCAGAACACTGAAGCTTTCTTT
NA,TRBJ2-1,TRBD2,TRBV7-6,CASSLSRLAGGSSYNEQFF,TGTGCCAGCAGCTTATCTAGACTAGCGGGAGGGTCCTCCTACAATGAGCAGTTCTTC
once,TRBJ2-3,NA,TRBV28,CASSLSGRNTDTQYF,TGTGCCAGCAGTTTAAGTGGGAGGAACACAGATACGCAGTATTTT
NA,TRBJ1-3,NA,TRBV20-1,CSARAGGHSSGNTIYF,TGCAGTGCTAGAGCAGGAGGGCATTCCTCTGGAAACACCATATATTTT
few,TRBJ1-2,TRBD1,TRBV4-1,CASSQRTGRYNYGYTF,TGCGCCAGCAGCCAAAGGACAGGGCGATACAACTATGGCTACACCTTC
NA,TRBJ2-5,NA,TRBV20-1,CSASWGVETQYF,TGCAGTGCTAGTTGGGGGGTAGAGACCCAGTACTTC
NA,TRBJ1-5,NA,TRBV30,CAWSVDGNQPQHF,TGTGCCTGGAGTGTTGACGGCAATCAGCCCCAGCATTTT
NA,TRBJ2-7,NA,TRBV20-1,CSARDLNLQVTYEQYF,TGCAGTGCTAGGGACCTAAATTTACAGGTGACCTACGAGCAGTACTTC
NA,TRBJ2-5,NA,TRBV7-9,CASSSGGSQETQYF,TGTGCCAGCAGCTCGGGCGGGTCCCAAGAGACCCAGTACTTC
NA,TRBJ2-3,NA,TRBV23-1,CASSLGQRNPTDTQYF,TGCGCCAGCAGTCTCGGCCAGCGAAATCCCACAGATACGCAGTATTTT
once,TRBJ1-5,NA,TRBV20-1,CSASKGGYSNQPQHF,TGCAGTGCTAGCAAAGGTGGTTATAGCAATCAGCCCCAGCATTTT
once,TRBJ1-6,NA,TRBV20-1,CSARQILSYNSPLHF,TGCAGTGCTAGACAGATACTCTCCTATAATTCACCCCTCCACTTT
NA,TRBJ2-5,TRBD2,TRBV7-3,CASSSRVGGGSETQYF,TGTGCCAGCAGCTCGAGGGTGGGGGGGGGATCGGAGACCCAGTACTTC
NA,TRBJ2-1,TRBD2,TRBV27,CASSFLRTSRNEQFF,TGTGCCAGCAGTTTTTTAAGGACTAGTCGCAATGAGCAGTTCTTC
few,TRBJ2-7,TRBD2,TRBV20-1,CSAPSGLSYEQYF,TGCAGTGCTCCTAGCGGGCTCTCCTACGAGCAGTACTTC
NA,TRBJ1-5,NA,TRBV20-1,CSASRQGLNQPQHF,TGCAGTGCTAGTCGGCAGGGGCTAAATCAGCCCCAGCATTTT
NA,TRBJ1-2,NA,TRBV28,CASSSGVLGYTF,TGTGCCAGCAGTAGCGGGGTATTGGGCTACACCTTC
NA,TRBJ1-3,NA,TRBV20-1,CSAIVASGNTIYF,TGCAGTGCTATTGTGGCCTCTGGAAACACCATATATTTT
NA,TRBJ2-1,TRBD2,TRBV6-2/TRBV6-3,CASSYPSGSGKSYNEQFF,TGTGCCAGCAGTTACCCCAGCGGGAGTGGGAAGTCCTACAATGAGCAGTTCTTC
few,TRBJ1-2,NA,TRBV25-1,CASSAPNFNYGYTF,TGTGCCAGCAGCGCGCCAAATTTTAACTATGGCTACACCTTC
NA,TRBJ2-5,NA,TRBV3-1,CASSQELRDVPSSQYF,TGTGCCAGCAGCCAAGAGCTCCGGGACGTCCCTTCGAGCCAGTACTTC
few,TRBJ2-7,TRBD1,TRBV5-5,CASSLVPGQALYEQYF,TGTGCCAGCAGCTTGGTACCGGGACAGGCACTTTACGAGCAGTACTTC
NA,TRBJ1-4,NA,TRBV7-8,CASSARGATNEKLFF,TGTGCCAGCAGCGCGCGGGGGGCAACTAATGAAAAACTGTTTTTT
NA,TRBJ2-1,TRBD2,TRBV6-4,CASSDLAGGEYNEQFF,TGTGCCAGCAGTGATCTAGCGGGAGGGGAATACAATGAGCAGTTCTTC
few,TRBJ1-6,NA,TRBV29-1,CSVGDASPLHF,TGCAGCGTAGGGGACGCTTCACCCCTCCACTTT
NA,TRBJ1-1,NA,TRBV7-3,CASSVRGDTEAFF,TGTGCCAGCAGCGTCCGGGGGGACACTGAAGCTTTCTTT
once,TRBJ1-1,TRBD1,TRBV29-1,CSVEAADRGRQNTEAFF,TGCAGCGTTGAAGCTGCTGACAGGGGCCGACAGAACACTGAAGCTTTCTTT
NA,TRBJ1-2,TRBD1,TRBV15,CATSRGTGSLGYTF,TGTGCCACCAGCAGAGGGACAGGTTCTCTGGGCTACACCTTC
few,TRBJ2-5,TRBD1,TRBV7-9,CASSLGDRETQYF,TGTGCCAGCAGCTTGGGGGACAGAGAGACCCAGTACTTC
once,TRBJ2-3,NA,TRBV4-2,CASSQRTTYTDTQYF,TGTGCCAGCAGCCAACGGACTACCTACACAGATACGCAGTATTTT
NA,TRBJ1-5,NA,TRBV6-5,CASSYAVHNQPQHF,TGTGCCAGCAGTTACGCGGTCCACAATCAGCCCCAGCATTTT
NA,TRBJ2-7,TRBD1,TRBV2,CASLGTGAYEQYF,TGTGCCAGCCTCGGGACAGGGGCCTACGAGCAGTACTTC
NA,TRBJ2-1,NA,TRBV2,CASSEGGSYNEQFF,TGTGCCAGCAGTGAAGGGGGCTCCTACAATGAGCAGTTCTTC
NA,TRBJ2-2,NA,TRBV20-1,CSASGGYTGELFF,TGCAGTGCTAGCGGAGGGTACACCGGGGAGCTGTTTTTT
NA,TRBJ1-6,TRBD1,TRBV6-1,CASSARSDRRPYNSPLHF,TGTGCCAGCAGTGCCCGATCGGACAGGCGGCCCTATAATTCACCCCTCCACTTT
NA,TRBJ1-2,NA,TRBV6-2/TRBV6-3,CASSRDNANYGYTF,TGTGCCAGCAGCCGGGACAATGCTAACTATGGCTACACCTTC
NA,TRBJ2-2,NA,TRBV7-9,CASSPAGPGELFF,TGTGCCAGCAGCCCCGCTGGCCCCGGGGAGCTGTTTTTT
NA,TRBJ2-4,NA,TRBV10-3,CAISDRVGNIQYF,TGTGCCATCAGTGACAGGGTAGGAAACATTCAGTACTTC
NA,TRBJ1-5,NA,TRBV21-1,CASSKEGVRPGGNQPQHF,TGTGCCAGCAGCAAAGAGGGCGTCAGGCCGGGTGGCAATCAGCCCCAGCATTTT
NA,TRBJ2-4,NA,TRBV7-2,CASSLGQSNYIQYF,TGTGCCAGCAGCTTAGGACAGTCTAATTACATTCAGTACTTC
few,TRBJ2-7,NA,TRBV7-2,CASSSQGYEQYF,TGTGCCAGCAGCTCCCAGGGCTACGAGCAGTACTTC
NA,TRBJ2-2,TRBD2,TRBV10-3,CAISGSSGRGGAGELFF,TGTGCCATCAGTGGGAGTAGCGGGAGGGGGGGCGCCGGGGAGCTGTTTTTT
few,TRBJ2-3,NA,TRBV7-3,CASALGGTDTQYF,TGTGCGAGCGCGTTGGGAGGCACAGATACGCAGTATTTT
NA,TRBJ2-2,NA,TRBV21-1,CASSPRTSGTGELFF,TGTGCCAGCAGCCCCCGGACTAGCGGCACCGGGGAGCTGTTTTTT
NA,TRBJ2-5,NA,TRBV12-3/TRBV12-4,CASSLMGDGTQYF,TGTGCCAGCAGTTTAATGGGTGATGGGACCCAGTACTTC
NA,TRBJ1-2,TRBD1,TRBV20-1,CSASRQGINYGYTF,TGCAGTGCTAGCCGACAGGGGATCAACTATGGCTACACCTTC
NA,TRBJ2-7,NA,TRBV28,CASSFSTGTVGHEQYF,TGTGCCAGCAGTTTTTCGACGGGGACGGTAGGGCACGAGCAGTACTTC